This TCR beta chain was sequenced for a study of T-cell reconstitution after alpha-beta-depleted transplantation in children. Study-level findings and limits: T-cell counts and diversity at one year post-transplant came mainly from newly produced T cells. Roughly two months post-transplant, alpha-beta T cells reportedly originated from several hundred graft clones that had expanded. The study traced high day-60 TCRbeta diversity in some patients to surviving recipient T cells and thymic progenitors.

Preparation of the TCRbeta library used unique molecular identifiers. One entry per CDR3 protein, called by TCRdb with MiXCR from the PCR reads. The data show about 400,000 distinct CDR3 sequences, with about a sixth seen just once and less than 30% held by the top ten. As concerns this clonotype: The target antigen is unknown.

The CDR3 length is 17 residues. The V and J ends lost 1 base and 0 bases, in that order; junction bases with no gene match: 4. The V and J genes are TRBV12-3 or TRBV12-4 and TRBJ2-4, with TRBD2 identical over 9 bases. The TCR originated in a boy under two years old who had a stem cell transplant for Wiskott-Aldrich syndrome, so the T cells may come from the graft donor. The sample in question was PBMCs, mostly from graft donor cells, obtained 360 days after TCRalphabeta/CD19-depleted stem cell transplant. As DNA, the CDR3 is TGTGCCAGCAGTTTAGTAGCGGGGGTTCTAGCCAAAAACATTCAGTACTTC. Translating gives CASSLVAGVLAKNIQYF.